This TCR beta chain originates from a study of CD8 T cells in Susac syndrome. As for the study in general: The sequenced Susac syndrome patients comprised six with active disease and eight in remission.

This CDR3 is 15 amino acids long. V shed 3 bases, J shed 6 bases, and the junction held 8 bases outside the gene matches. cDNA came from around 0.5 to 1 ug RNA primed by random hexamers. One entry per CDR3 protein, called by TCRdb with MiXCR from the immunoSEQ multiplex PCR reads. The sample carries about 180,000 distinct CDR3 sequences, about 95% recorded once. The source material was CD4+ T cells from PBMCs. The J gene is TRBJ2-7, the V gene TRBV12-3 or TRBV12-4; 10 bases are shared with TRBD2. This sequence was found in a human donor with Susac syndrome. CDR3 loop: CASSFGAGGPIEQYF. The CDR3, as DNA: TGTGCCAGCAGTTTCGGAGCGGGAGGGCCGATCGAGCAGTACTTC.